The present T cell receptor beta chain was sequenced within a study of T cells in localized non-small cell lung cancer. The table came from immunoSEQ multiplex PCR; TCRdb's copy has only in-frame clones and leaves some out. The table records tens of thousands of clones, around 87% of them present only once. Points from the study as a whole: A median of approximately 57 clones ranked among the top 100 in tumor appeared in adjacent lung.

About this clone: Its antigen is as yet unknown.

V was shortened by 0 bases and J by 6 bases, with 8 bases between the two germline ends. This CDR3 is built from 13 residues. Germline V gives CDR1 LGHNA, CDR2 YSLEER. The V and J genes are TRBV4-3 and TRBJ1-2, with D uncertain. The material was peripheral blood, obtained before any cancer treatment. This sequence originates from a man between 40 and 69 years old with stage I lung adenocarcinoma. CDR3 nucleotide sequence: TGCGCCAGCAGCCAAGAACCAGACAATGGCTACACCTTC. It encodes CASSQEPDNGYTF.